The next 24 T cell receptor gamma chains were all read from a single sample in a study of Vγ9Vδ2 T cells in congenital toxoplasmosis. Template-switch reverse transcription used TRGC- and TRDC-specific primers together in a single tube. Both the TRGC1 and TRGC2 constant genes were targeted by the TRGC primer. TCRdb redid the clone calls on the reads with CATT. The data show a few hundred gamma-chain clones, 7.5% to 9% seen once. The sample was gamma-delta T cells from blood. Every receptor here comes from a child under 10 years old born to a mother with Toxoplasma gondii infection during pregnancy, either congenitally infected or uninfected (not recorded which).

There is no V gene call, and the J gene is TRGJP. CDR3 size: 15 residues. The CDR3: CSGINAEWGKKIKVF. In DNA form, the CDR3 reads TGCAGTGGTATCAACGCAGAGTGGGGCAAAAAAATCAAGGTATTT.

Remarks on this clone: TCRdb has a much larger clone's protein, which differs at residue 6 from the translation of this DNA, likely because of a read error; what is shown is the protein translated from the DNA. The chain links TRGV3 to TRGJP1. CDR1 VTNTFY and CDR2 YDVSTARD come from the germline V gene (reference sequence). The CDR3 has 13 amino acids. Unmatched junction bases numbered 5, after V lost 3 bases and J lost 7 bases. CDR3 nucleotides: TGTGCCACCTGGGACTCCCGTGGTTGGTTCAAGATATTT. This sequence encodes CATWDSRGWFKIF.

A note on this clone: A far larger clone is one nucleotide away, so this likely arose from a read error. The rearrangement links TRGV8 to TRGJP1. The V gene end was trimmed by 9 bases and the J gene end by 8 bases; junction bases not matched to a gene: 6. The germline V gene encodes CDR1 VENAVY and CDR2 YDSYNSRV. The CDR3 is made up of 11 amino acids. CDR3 sequence: CATGAGWFKIF. In DNA form, the CDR3 reads TGTGCCACCGGGGCCGGTTGGTTCAAGATATTT.

This clone came up a few times. A read error likely explains this, since a far larger clone differs by one base. Other DNA sequences in the same sample also yield this CDR3. The rearrangement uses TRGV9 and TRGJ1 or TRGJ2. Germline lookup yields CDR1 GITISATS and CDR2 ISYDGTV (reference sequence). The CDR3 has 15 residues. Here the CDR3 reads CALWEADLYYYKKLF. The CDR3, as DNA: TGTGCCTTGTGGGAGGCTGACCTTTATTACTATAAGAAACTCTTT.

This clone is large by share. Other DNA sequences in this specimen translate into the identical CDR3. V is TRGV9 and J is TRGJ1 or TRGJ2. This CDR3 region has 13 residues. Germline CDR1 reads GITISATS; CDR2 reads ISYDGTV (reference sequence). Losses at the gene ends were 0 bases for V and 4 bases for J; bases not matched to a gene: 3. In DNA, the CDR3 is TGTGCCTTGTGGGAGGTGCTATATTATAAGAAACTCTTT. Its translation: CALWEVLYYKKLF.

In this sample, this clone is large. V usage is TRGV4 and J usage is TRGJP1. Germline V gene sequence: CDR1 EGSTGY, CDR2 YDSYTSSV. J was trimmed by 4 bases and V by 4 bases; bases with no gene match: 3. There are 13 residues in the CDR3. The CDR3 loop reads CATWEYTGWFKIF. The DNA for the CDR3 is TGTGCCACCTGGGAATACACTGGTTGGTTCAAGATATTT.

A remark on this clone: TCRdb's protein, taken from a much larger clone, differs from this DNA's translation at residue 2, likely owing to a read error; the protein displayed comes from the DNA. The V and J genes are TRGV4 and TRGJP1. The CDR3 covers 13 residues. CDR1 EGSTGY and CDR2 YDSYTSSV come from the germline V gene. CDR3 amino acids: CTTWVTTGWFKIF. Written as DNA, the CDR3 is TGTACCACCTGGGTTACCACTGGTTGGTTCAAGATATTT.

This clone was counted only a few times. A read error is likely here: a far larger clone is one base away. In the same sample, other DNA sequences code for this CDR3. The chain recombines TRGV9 with TRGJ1 or TRGJ2. CDR3 length: 13 amino acids. The germline V gene encodes CDR1 GITISATS and CDR2 ISYDGTV (reference sequence). In nucleotides, the CDR3 is TGTGCCCTGTGGGAGGTGGGCCTTATTAAGAAACTCTTT. Protein: CALWEVGLIKKLF.

This clone was observed a handful of times. The protein recorded in TCRdb matches a much larger clone and deviates from this DNA's translation at residue 8, suggesting a read error; the protein here is obtained by translating the DNA. This sequence joins TRGV5 and TRGJ1 or TRGJ2. The CDR3 totals 14 residues. J was trimmed by 11 bases and V by 0 bases; bases with no gene match: 13. Germline CDR1 and CDR2: VINAFY and YDVSNSKD. This CDR3 reads CATWDRRSRSEKLF. CDR3 in DNA: TGTGCCACCTGGGACAGGAGGTCCCGATCGGAGAAACTCTTT.

Worth noting for this clone: This likely traces to a read error, being one base from a far larger clone. The identical CDR3 is also encoded by other nucleotide sequences in the sample. This rearrangement joins TRGV2 to TRGJ1 or TRGJ2. The CDR3 covers 14 residues. Germline V CDR1 and CDR2: EGSNGY, YDSYNSKV. The CDR3 sequence is CATWDGPDYYKKLF. CDR3 in DNA: TGTGCCACCTGGGACGGGCCGGATTACTATAAGAAACTCTTT.

This clone rates as large (0.1 to 1%). The rearrangement links TRGV10 to TRGJP1. TRGV10 is an open reading frame whose function is uncertain. This CDR3 has 18 amino acids. The trim removed 8 bases at V and 0 bases at J, leaving 16 bases unmatched. This chain's CDR3 is CAAWDRIGAYTTGWFKIF. CDR3 DNA sequence: TGTGCTGCGTGGGATCGTATAGGAGCCTATACCACTGGTTGGTTCAAGATATTT.

This clone is large within its sample. This chain uses TRGV9 with TRGJP. This CDR3 has 15 residues. J lost 8 bases, V lost 0 bases, and 1 base had no gene match. The germline V gene encodes CDR1 GITISATS and CDR2 ISYDGTV (reference sequence). In DNA, the CDR3 is TGTGCCTTGTGGGAGGTGCAGTTGGGCAAAAAAATCAAGGTATTT. It yields the protein CALWEVQLGKKIKVF.

Concerning this clone itself: TCRdb assigns this DNA the protein of a much larger clone, which departs from its translation at residue 5; this likely reflects a read error, and the protein shown comes from translating the DNA. The chain carries TRGV9 and TRGJ1 or TRGJ2. The trim removed 5 bases at V and 2 bases at J, leaving 6 bases unmatched. CDR1 is GITISATS and CDR2 is ISYDGTV in the germline V gene (reference sequence). This CDR3 is built from 13 residues. The CDR3 sequence is CALWVPYYYKKLF. The CDR3 nucleotides read TGTGCCTTGTGGGTGCCCTATTATTATAAGAAACTCTTT.

With respect to this clone: Other DNA sequences in the sample encode the same CDR3. The chain links TRGV10 to TRGJ1 or TRGJ2. TRGV10 is an open reading frame, and its role is uncertain. V trimming: 12 bases; J trimming: 8 bases; junction bases outside the gene matches: 11. The CDR3 sequence is 11 residues long. The CDR3 spells CAAPRHDKKLF. In DNA, the CDR3 is TGTGCTGCCCCCCGTCACGATAAGAAACTCTTT.

Regarding this clone: It is likely a read error: a sequence one base away is far more abundant. The rearrangement links TRGV8 to TRGJP1. Germline V gene lookup returns CDR1 VENAVY and CDR2 YDSYNSRV. J gave up 8 bases and V 6 bases, and 3 bases lay outside the gene matches. The CDR3 totals 11 residues. CDR3 loop: CATWTGWFKIF. The CDR3 coding sequence is TGTGCCACCTGGACCGGTTGGTTCAAGATATTT.

By proportion, this clone is hyperexpanded. The V gene is TRGV4, the J gene TRGJP1. The germline CDR1 and CDR2 sequences are EGSTGY and YDSYTSSV. The V segment lost 4 bases and the J segment 8 bases; nucleotides outside the gene matches: 13. The CDR3 is made up of 15 amino acids. The CDR3 DNA reads as TGTGCCACCTGGGACATCCTTTTCGAGGGTTGGTTCAAGATATTT. It specifies CATWDILFEGWFKIF.

This clone counts as large (0.1 to 1%). The chain carries TRGV9 and TRGJP1. Unmatched junction bases numbered 4, after V lost 3 bases and J lost 3 bases. CDR1 and CDR2 (germline): GITISATS, ISYDGTV (reference sequence). The CDR3 extends over 14 amino acids. The CDR3 loop is CALWESPTGWFKIF. In DNA form, the CDR3 reads TGTGCCTTGTGGGAGTCCCCCACTGGTTGGTTCAAGATATTT.

In its sample, this clone ranks as large (0.1 to 1%). The rearrangement uses TRGV10 and TRGJP1. TRGV10 is an open reading frame whose function is uncertain. With V trimmed by 8 bases and J by 3 bases, 10 bases remained unmatched. The CDR3 sequence is 15 residues long. The CDR3: CAAWDYGATGWFKIF. In DNA, the CDR3 is TGTGCTGCGTGGGATTATGGGGCCACTGGTTGGTTCAAGATATTT.

This clone was found a few times. TCRdb's entry gives the protein of a much larger clone, which mismatches this DNA's translation at residue 4, likely from a read error; the protein reported here is translated from the DNA. The rearrangement links TRGV5 to TRGJ1 or TRGJ2. The CDR3 is made up of 15 amino acids. Germline V lookup: CDR1 VINAFY, CDR2 YDVSNSKD. CDR3 in DNA: TGTGCCACCCGGGACAGCAGGGGAAATTATTATAAGAAACTCTTT. Translation: CATRDSRGNYYKKLF.

Sample share makes this clone large. This sequence joins TRGV9 and TRGJP. J lost 6 bases, V lost 4 bases, and 3 bases had no gene match. The CDR3 totals 15 residues. In germline, CDR1 is GITISATS, CDR2 ISYDGTV (reference sequence). DNA for the CDR3: TGTGCCTTGTGGGAACGAGAGTTGGGCAAAAAAATCAAGGTATTT. It is translated as CALWERELGKKIKVF.

This clone came up a few times. The translated DNA and TCRdb's protein are not identical at residue 5; the protein here was translated from the DNA. The rearrangement uses TRGV9 and TRGJ1 or TRGJ2. The CDR3 contains 12 residues. Germline CDR1 and CDR2: GITISATS and ISYDGTV (reference sequence). Losses at the gene ends were 2 bases for V and 10 bases for J; bases not matched to a gene: 8. CDR3 sequence: CALWEGGRKKLF. The CDR3 DNA follows: TGTGCCTTGTGGGAGGGGGGGCGGAAGAAACTCTTT.

In this sample, this clone is large. The chain joins TRGV5 to TRGJP1. The junction had 5 bases not matched to a gene; V was cut back by 0 bases and J by 4 bases. From germline, CDR1 is VINAFY and CDR2 YDVSNSKD. The CDR3 loop spans 15 amino acids. The CDR3 sequence is CATWDRPGTGWFKIF. Here the CDR3 DNA reads TGTGCCACCTGGGACAGGCCGGGCACTGGTTGGTTCAAGATATTT.

This clone is categorized as hyperexpanded. This sequence joins TRGV9 and TRGJ1 or TRGJ2. Germline CDR1 is GITISATS and CDR2 is ISYDGTV (reference sequence). The CDR3 has 12 amino acids. With 0 bases clipped from V and 4 bases from J, the junction kept 0 bases outside the gene matches. CDR3 residues: CALWEVYYKKLF. The CDR3 DNA reads as TGTGCCTTGTGGGAGGTGTATTATAAGAAACTCTTT.

Sample share makes this clone large (0.1 to 1%). The chain has TRGV4 and TRGJP1. The CDR3 has 13 residues. After removal of 5 bases from V and 7 bases from J, the junction contained 7 bases not matched to a gene. Per germline, CDR1 EGSTGY and CDR2 YDSYTSSV. CDR3 sequence reads: CATWVLIGWFKIF. The CDR3 DNA reads TGTGCCACCTGGGTTCTAATTGGTTGGTTCAAGATATTT.